This record looks at one TCR beta chain sequence and its context. This clone's antigen is unknown. Base quality data are lacking; no much larger clone is found one base away. The time point label of this sample denotes: baseline before first vaccination. The vaccinee samples were drawn from two UK trials, COV001 and COV002, one of which was a single-blind randomized controlled phase 2/3 trial testing AZD1222 (ChAdOx1 nCoV-19) in healthy adults. Trial participant PBMC samples were collected at day 0 and day 28 after the second dose for TCRbeta chain sequencing. The CDR3 measures 14 amino acids from cysteine to phenylalanine. Just CDR3 DNA is preserved here, 42 bases in frame from base 1. The junction carries 10 bases between V and J, which are trimmed by 0 bases and 4 bases respectively. From the germline V gene, CDR1 is SGHRS and CDR2 is YFSETQ. The record originates from a study of T cell responses to AZD1222 COVID-19 vaccine (dated by TCRdb to the early 2020s). With respect to the entire study: Because spike-specific TCR depth and breadth did not differ between the two schedules, AZD1222 recipients who got a second dose at roughly 4 weeks were pooled with those who got a second dose at roughly 12 weeks. TCR sequencing was performed for 230 to 250 trial participants, of whom approximately 200 were given two doses of AZD1222 and about 25 were given two doses of MenACWY control vaccine. Trial participants were enrolled by age into 18-55, 56-69 and 70-plus year subgroups, with roughly 160, 29 and 62 TCR-sequenced participants respectively. Overall results and qualifications from the work: Reportedly, close to half of the unique spike-specific TCRs recognized epitopes lying outside the regions that are mutated in the B.1.351 and B.1.1.7 variants. Participants were mostly white British and included more females than males, and it was suggested by the authors that clonal diversity may have been underestimated. Because no day 14 peak-response samples were available, the repertoires could be characterized only after the peak T cell response. The vaccine-associated CD4 TCRs covered the entire spike protein, and the dominant responses fell in regions 160-218 and 743-854. Conclusions about previously exposed vaccinees are limited, since just 6 or 7 AZD1222 recipients were seropositive for SARS-CoV-2 at baseline. The 56-69-year group was small, and its depth increase did not reach significance, likely because of low power. A significant rise in spike-specific TCR breadth and depth was observed after two AZD1222 doses relative to day 0 and relative to MenACWY recipients.

The CDR3 regions of human TCRbeta chains were analyzed by immunosequencing. The authors' pipeline ran thus. TCRs in the repertoires were matched against a reference library of SARS-CoV-2-specific TCRs that had been generated with the MIRA antigen-specificity platform. Breadth was defined as the fraction of unique TCRs that were SARS-CoV-2-associated, and depth was defined as the fraction of total T cells that were SARS-CoV-2-associated. Using the MIRA data, each spike-specific TCR was mapped to the spike region that the TCR reacts to and placed in a CD4 or CD8 class. Log10-transformed breadth and depth values were compared by one-way ANOVA with Sidak's multiple comparisons tests. TCRdb retrieved this table from immuneACCESS and kept in-frame rearrangements only. Not all clones are present; in checked studies, unresolved V genes account for under half, and no reason is known for the remainder. V and J calls and clone size are as listed in that table; D and trimming were resolved from the DNA. The sample profile shows about 97,000 clones; approximately 90% of them were found once. About 2.8% of the sample rests with the top ten.

The sequence came from an adult in good health. The sample was peripheral blood, taken on day 0 of AZD1222 vaccination. This chain is built from TRBV5-1 and TRBJ1-2; the best D guess is TRBD1, with 6 bases matching. The CDR3 in this case is CASSLATGSYGYTF. The bases are TGCGCCAGCAGCTTGGCTACAGGGAGCTATGGCTACACCTTC.